The entry below describes one T cell receptor beta chain. The data stem from a study of blood T cells in healthy people across ages. Primers used in a second PCR of roughly 6 to 12 cycles were a sample-barcoded 5' primer and a J-beta primer mix. TCRdb processed the 5' RACE reads anew with MiXCR; each CDR3 protein has one entry. The sample includes almost 800,000 distinct CDR3 sequences, 55% to 75% seen only once; the top ten take 20% to 25%. The CDR3 length is 18 residues. Germline lookup yields CDR1 MDHEN and CDR2 SYDVKM. Trimming took off 5 bases at V and 0 bases at J, with 20 bases between the two ends.

This TCR derives from a man aged 30 to 45 in good health. The chain uses TRBV28 and TRBJ2-1; no firm D call. Sequencing was carried out using blood. The DNA for the CDR3 is TGTGCCAGCAGTCCCCGATTAGGAGTCAACCTCTCCTACAATGAGCAGTTCTTC. This sequence encodes CASSPRLGVNLSYNEQFF.